The 19 T cell receptor beta chains below were found in one sample sequenced in a study of identical twins. TCRdb recomputed calls from the 5' RACE reads with MiXCR, one row per CDR3 protein. Of about 530,000 distinct CDR3 sequences in the sample, about 20% were seen once. This same sample was also part of a study on yellow fever vaccine responses in identical twins.

Sequencing used CD4+ T cells sorted from blood. These receptors originate from a woman aged 18-29 years in good health.

This clonotype was observed a handful of times. The chain joins TRBV20-1 to TRBJ2-5, with D possibly being TRBD2 (7 bases). With 5 bases removed from V and 4 bases from J, the gap between germline ends came to 23 bases. The CDR3 is made up of 16 amino acids. Looked up from germline, CDR1 is DFQATT and CDR2 is SNEGSKA (reference sequence). The CDR3 is CSAPRGGVLAVETQYF. CDR3 nucleotide sequence: TGCAGTGCTCCCCGAGGGGGGGTGCTAGCGGTAGAGACCCAGTACTTC.

This clonotype was recorded a few times. The genes are TRBV7-8 and TRBJ2-1; TRBD2 agrees at 14 bases. Germline V CDR1 and CDR2: SGHVS, FQNEAQ. The CDR3 is made up of 16 amino acids. J lost 7 bases, V lost 2 bases, and 4 bases had no gene match. CDR3 DNA sequence: TGTGCCAGCAGCTTAAGACTAGCGGGAGGGCCGAATGAGCAGTTCTTC. Translation gives CASSLRLAGGPNEQFF.

This chain uses TRBV27 with TRBJ2-1; TRBD2 agrees at 11 bases. Germline V gene lookup returns CDR1 MNHEY and CDR2 SMNVEV (reference sequence). The CDR3 is 15 amino acids. V shed 8 bases, J shed 4 bases, and the junction held 7 bases outside the gene matches. The CDR3, as DNA: TGTGCCAGCGCTAGCGGGGGGCCACCTTACAATGAGCAGTTCTTC. It yields the protein CASASGGPPYNEQFF.

This clonotype has just a few counts. CDR3 sequence: CASSELGISYEQYF. CDR3 in DNA: TGTGCCAGCAGTGAATTAGGTATCTCCTACGAGCAGTACTTC. This rearrangement joins TRBV2 to TRBJ2-7; D is ambiguous. With 2 bases removed from V and 0 bases from J, the gap between germline ends came to 8 bases. CDR3 length: 14 amino acids. Germline V gene data show CDR1 as SNHLY and CDR2 as FYNNEI.

The CDR3 here is CASSFGVSSSYNSPLHF. Written as DNA, the CDR3 is TGTGCCAGCAGTTTCGGGGTTTCGTCCTCCTATAATTCACCCCTCCACTTT. V gene TRBV27 combines with J gene TRBJ1-6; no clear D gene. Trimming cost V 3 bases and J 0 bases, with 12 bases left between them. Germline V CDR1 and CDR2: MNHEY, SMNVEV (reference sequence). The CDR3 runs to 17 residues.

The gene calls are TRBV5-1 and TRBJ1-1; TRBD1 matches at 8 bases. The CDR3 runs 14 residues. V was clipped by 3 bases and J by 0 bases; unmatched bases: 1. Germline CDR1 is SGHRS and CDR2 is YFSETQ. The CDR3 DNA follows: TGCGCCAGCAGCTGGGACAGGTTGAACACTGAAGCTTTCTTT. Its protein product is CASSWDRLNTEAFF.

J is TRBJ2-3 and V is TRBV3-1; weak D call: TRBD2 (6 bases). Trimming stripped 0 bases from V and 4 bases from J, with 14 bases between. CDR1 is LGHDT, CDR2 YNNKEL, per germline (reference sequence). The CDR3 covers 16 residues. In DNA, the CDR3 is TGTGCCAGCAGCCAAGAACGCCGGGGGTTCTCAGATACGCAGTATTTT. Its translation: CASSQERRGFSDTQYF.

This clonotype has more than one count but fewer than ten. V usage is TRBV5-1 and J usage is TRBJ2-5; 7 nucleotides agree with TRBD2. The CDR3 extends over 16 amino acids. Germline V CDR1 and CDR2: SGHRS, YFSETQ. The V segment lost 0 bases and the J segment 1 base; nucleotides outside the gene matches: 6. CDR3 region: CASSLASGGGQETQYF. In nucleotides, the CDR3 is TGCGCCAGCAGCTTGGCCTCGGGCGGGGGCCAAGAGACCCAGTACTTC.

There are a few counts of this clonotype. The V gene is TRBV18, the J gene TRBJ2-4; no definite D call. This CDR3 is built from 14 residues. The germline V gene encodes CDR1 KGHSH and CDR2 LQKENI. V was trimmed by 0 bases and J by 2 bases, leaving 5 bases between them. The CDR3 is CASSPPASKNIQYF. CDR3 bases: TGTGCCAGCTCACCACCTGCCTCCAAAAACATTCAGTACTTC.

This clonotype has only a few counts. V is TRBV7-8 and J is TRBJ1-1; D gene ambiguous. The V gene's germline CDR1 is SGHVS and CDR2 FQNEAQ. The V and J ends lost 1 base and 8 bases respectively, with 11 bases between them. This CDR3 has 13 residues. CDR3 region: CASSLEVKTEAFF. The CDR3 nucleotides are TGTGCCAGCAGCTTAGAGGTTAAGACAGAAGCTTTCTTT.

The chain has TRBV6-1 and TRBJ2-1, with D perhaps TRBD1 or TRBD2 (5 bases each). The CDR3 covers 13 residues. Germline V lookup: CDR1 MNHNS, CDR2 SASEGT. V was shortened by 5 bases and J by 8 bases, with 13 bases between the two germline ends. This CDR3 is CASSRWGKDEQFF. DNA for the CDR3: TGTGCCAGCAGTCGATGGGGGAAAGATGAGCAGTTCTTC.

This rearrangement joins TRBV24-1 to TRBJ1-2; D is perhaps TRBD1 (6 bases). V was shortened by 11 bases and J by 4 bases, with 13 bases between the two germline ends. Per the germline V gene, CDR1 is KGHDR and CDR2 is SFDVKD. The CDR3 length is 12 residues. DNA for the CDR3: TGTGCCATCGGACAGACAAGCTATGGCTACACCTTC. It is translated as CAIGQTSYGYTF.

This clonotype was counted only a few times. The chain employs TRBV18 and TRBJ1-5; no reliable D call. The length of the CDR3 is 15 residues. V was pared by 2 bases and J by 4 bases, with 12 bases between. CDR1 and CDR2 (germline): KGHSH, LQKENI. The DNA for the CDR3 is TGTGCCAGCTCACCATATGTCCAGAATAATCAGCCCCAGCATTTT. It translates to CASSPYVQNNQPQHF.

This clonotype has a handful of counts. The chain uses TRBV9 and TRBJ2-2; D unresolved. CDR3 length: 13 residues. Between the trimmed V and J ends, which lost 4 bases and 8 bases, there was a span of 12 bases. CDR1 is SGDLS and CDR2 is YYNGEE in the germline V gene. The CDR3 loop reads CASSSLNLGELFF. CDR3 bases: TGTGCCAGCAGCTCCCTCAACTTGGGGGAGCTGTTTTTT.

This clonotype showed up just a few times. The chain carries TRBV11-2 and TRBJ2-3; 9 bases match TRBD2. Germline V lookup: CDR1 SGHAT, CDR2 FQNNGV. There are 15 residues in the CDR3. V lost 5 bases and J lost 5; bases outside the gene matches: 8. CDR3 nucleotides: TGTGCCAGCAGCCCGGGCGGGGGGGCCAGAGATACGCAGTATTTT. Translation: CASSPGGGARDTQYF.

V usage is TRBV5-1 and J usage is TRBJ2-7; weak D call: TRBD1 (6 bases). The CDR3 has 16 residues. Germline V gives CDR1 SGHRS, CDR2 YFSETQ. The V and J ends lost 4 bases and 0 bases respectively, with 17 bases between them. The CDR3 nucleotides read TGCGCCAGCAGCGCGGGTGGACAGACCATCTCCTACGAGCAGTACTTC. This sequence encodes CASSAGGQTISYEQYF.

This clonotype was detected many times. The rearrangement joins TRBV3-1 to TRBJ2-2; tentatively, D is TRBD2 (5 bases). The CDR3 length is 15 residues. The V and J ends lost 0 bases and 2 bases respectively, with 7 bases between them. CDR1 and CDR2 (germline): LGHDT, YNNKEL (reference sequence). This CDR3 is CASSQDRLNTGELFF. As DNA, the CDR3 is TGTGCCAGCAGCCAAGATAGACTAAACACCGGGGAGCTGTTTTTT.

The J gene is TRBJ2-2, the V gene TRBV5-1; TRBD1 aligns across 8 bases. Trimming at V came to 0 bases and at J to 5 bases, leaving 6 bases not matched to a gene. Per the germline V gene, CDR1 is SGHRS and CDR2 is YFSETQ. The CDR3 is made up of 16 amino acids. Here the CDR3 reads CASSLDQGALTGELFF. As DNA, the CDR3 is TGCGCCAGCAGCTTGGATCAGGGGGCGCTGACCGGGGAGCTGTTTTTT.

V is TRBV5-1 and J is TRBJ2-5, with 13 positions matching TRBD2. Trimming cost V 4 bases and J 4 bases; bases outside gene matches: 7. This CDR3 region has 16 residues. Germline CDR1 and CDR2: SGHRS and YFSETQ. CDR3 coding DNA: TGCGCCAGCAGCCTGGAAGGGACTAGCGGGGCAGAGACCCAGTACTTC. Translated: CASSLEGTSGAETQYF.